One and the same sample provided the 29 T cell receptor beta chains below, sequenced in a study of B cell selection in AIRE deficiency. The regulatory T cell sort gate was CD4+CD25hiCD127low/negative. Profiling relied on immunoSEQ multiplex PCR, and the TCRdb table lists in-frame clones only, not all of them. Of about 22,000 clones in the sample, approximately 91% were seen once. The source material was CD4+CD25+ Tregs sorted from PBMCs. The source is a human donor in good health.

The chain couples TRBV14 to TRBJ2-5, with TRBD2 identical over 13 bases. Germline loops: CDR1 SGHDN, CDR2 FVKESK. The ends lost 4 bases at V and 4 bases at J; junction bases unmatched: 6. This CDR3 is built from 16 residues. The CDR3 nucleotides read TGTGCCAGCAGCCTTTCGACTAGCGGGGGGCTAGAGACCCAGTACTTC. Amino acids: CASSLSTSGGLETQYF.

The gene calls are TRBV6-5 and TRBJ2-7; 12 positions match TRBD1. The CDR3 has 14 amino acids. Germline CDR1 is MNHEY and CDR2 is SVGAGI. V dropped 7 bases and J dropped 7; count of bases not matched to a gene: 8. CDR3 residues: CASKPGQGAGEQYF. The CDR3 region has the DNA TGTGCCAGCAAGCCGGGACAGGGGGCTGGAGAGCAGTACTTC.

The chain employs TRBV19 and TRBJ1-2; maybe TRBD1 (5 bases). The length of the CDR3 is 14 residues. Germline V gene lookup returns CDR1 LNHDA and CDR2 SQIVND (reference sequence). The V and J ends lost 5 bases and 3 bases respectively, with 13 bases between them. The CDR3 sequence: CASSPGPGDYGYTF. DNA for the CDR3: TGTGCCAGTAGTCCGGGACCGGGGGACTATGGCTACACCTTC.

This clone was observed once. V is TRBV19 and J is TRBJ2-1; 11 bases agree with TRBD2. The CDR3 loop spans 16 amino acids. The V gene end was trimmed by 2 bases and the J gene end by 10 bases; junction bases not matched to a gene: 10. Per germline, CDR1 LNHDA and CDR2 SQIVND (reference sequence). The CDR3 bases are TGTGCCAGTAGTATATTTGGTAGCGGGGGGGCAACCGAGCAGTTCTTC. Protein sequence: CASSIFGSGGATEQFF.

This rearrangement joins TRBV2 to TRBJ1-1, with 8 bases identical to TRBD1. Germline values: CDR1 SNHLY, CDR2 FYNNEI. J gave up 2 bases and V 5 bases, and 10 bases lay outside the gene matches. CDR3 length: 16 amino acids. CDR3 coding DNA: TGTGCCAGCAGTTTCGGACAGGGTTGGGTTAACACTGAAGCTTTCTTT. It codes for CASSFGQGWVNTEAFF.

The rearrangement joins TRBV5-4 to TRBJ2-5; TRBD1 agrees at 8 bases. J lost 4 bases, V lost 0 bases, and 8 bases had no gene match. The CDR3 is 16 residues long. Germline-derived CDR1 and CDR2 are SGHNT and YYREEE (reference sequence). The CDR3 DNA reads as TGTGCCAGCAGCTTGGACAGGACAGGGTTTGGAGAGACCCAGTACTTC. Amino acids: CASSLDRTGFGETQYF.

The V and J genes are TRBV7-2 and TRBJ2-7; 14 bases align to TRBD2. This CDR3 contains 18 residues. Trimming cost V 6 bases and J 5 bases; bases outside gene matches: 15. Looked up from germline, CDR1 is SGHTA and CDR2 is FQGNSA. The CDR3 spells CASRQTSGGASFSDEQYF. The CDR3 nucleotides are TGTGCCAGCAGGCAGACTAGCGGGGGGGCTTCTTTCTCAGACGAGCAGTACTTC.

The chain employs TRBV15 and TRBJ1-1; D uncertain. The germline gives CDR1 LNHNV, CDR2 YYDKDF (reference sequence). The CDR3 contains 14 residues. Trimming took 9 bases from V and 5 from J, leaving 19 bases between them. The chain's CDR3 is CATARGGIGTEAFF. DNA for the CDR3: TGTGCCACAGCGCGCGGAGGGATTGGGACTGAAGCTTTCTTT.

The rearrangement uses TRBV7-2 and TRBJ1-2, with D possibly TRBD1 on 5 matching bases. CDR1 is SGHTA, CDR2 FQGNSA, per germline. This CDR3 has 16 amino acids. V shed 1 base and J shed 4 bases, with 16 bases lying between them. The CDR3 DNA sequence: TGTGCCAGCAGCTTAGGGGGGGTAGGGGCACTCTATGGCTACACCTTC. Its protein product is CASSLGGVGALYGYTF.

The chain is built from TRBV4-1 and TRBJ1-2; 10 bases agree with TRBD1. The CDR3 covers 17 residues. Per the germline V gene, CDR1 is MGHRA and CDR2 is YSYEKL. The V and J ends lost 0 bases and 6 bases, in that order; junction bases with no gene match: 10. Here the CDR3 DNA reads TGCGCCAGCAGCCAAGATAGTGACAGGGGGCGCCTTAATGGCTACACCTTC. This encodes CASSQDSDRGRLNGYTF.

V and J are TRBV5-1 and TRBJ1-5; no firm D call. CDR1 SGHRS and CDR2 YFSETQ come from the germline V gene. The V gene lost 3 bases and the J gene lost 0 bases, with 10 bases spanning the gap. The CDR3 runs 15 residues. The DNA for the CDR3 is TGCGCCAGCAGCTCAGGACTAAATAGCAATCAGCCCCAGCATTTT. Encoded protein: CASSSGLNSNQPQHF.

The chain carries TRBV12-5 and TRBJ2-1; D perhaps matches TRBD1 (6 bases). CDR3 length: 13 residues. CDR1 and CDR2 (germline): LGHNT, FRNRAP. The germline V and J ends were trimmed by 10 bases and 7 bases, with 17 bases remaining between them. The CDR3 loop reads CATHRVIVNEQFF. CDR3 sequence (DNA): TGTGCTACTCACAGGGTTATCGTAAATGAGCAGTTCTTC.

The chain uses TRBV11-2 and TRBJ1-1; no clear D gene. V dropped 5 bases and J dropped 4 bases, with 17 bases sitting between them. The germline gives CDR1 SGHAT, CDR2 FQNNGV. CDR3 size: 15 residues. The CDR3 nucleotides read TGTGCCAGCAGCCGAGACACCCTTCCGAGCACTGAAGCTTTCTTT. Its protein product is CASSRDTLPSTEAFF. The variable domain in full, with the rest retrieved from reference TRBV11-2 and TRBJ1-1, is EAGVAQSPRYKIIEKRQSVAFWCNPISGHATLYWYQQILGQGPKLLIQFQNNGVVDDSQLPKDRFSAERLKGVDSTLKIQPAKLEDSAVYLCASSRDTLPSTEAFFGQGTRLTVV.

The chain combines TRBV11-3 with TRBJ2-1; 7 positions agree with TRBD2. The germline CDR1 and CDR2 sequences are SGHNT and YENEEA. V lost 2 bases, J lost 7 bases, and 8 bases stayed unmatched. This CDR3 region has 15 residues. In DNA form, the CDR3 reads TGTGCCAGCAGCTTACGGGGGGATCTCGTGAATGAGCAGTTCTTC. This translates into CASSLRGDLVNEQFF.

This clone was seen a handful of times. The rearrangement uses TRBV6-1 and TRBJ2-3, with no clear D. CDR1 is MNHNS, CDR2 SASEGT, per germline. The CDR3 totals 11 residues. Trimming left V 4 bases short and J 6 bases short, with 5 bases between. The CDR3 nucleotides read TGTGCCAGCAGTGGGGTGGATACGCAGTATTTT. Translated, it gives CASSGVDTQYF.

This rearrangement joins TRBV30 to TRBJ2-2; TRBD1 aligns across 12 bases. Trimming cost V 0 bases and J 6 bases; bases outside gene matches: 8. The CDR3 covers 17 residues. Germline V CDR1 and CDR2: GTSNPN, SVGIG (reference sequence). CDR3 amino acids: CAWSVPGTGGISGELFF. CDR3 in DNA: TGTGCCTGGAGTGTACCCGGGACAGGGGGCATTTCCGGGGAGCTGTTTTTT. The whole variable domain, filled in from reference TRBV30 and TRBJ2-2, reads SQTIHQWPATLVQPVGSPLSLECTVEGTSNPNLYWYRQAAGRGLQLLFYSVGIGQISSEVPQNLSASRPQDRQFILSSKKLLLSDSGFYLCAWSVPGTGGISGELFFGEGSRLTVL.

CDR3 nucleotides: TGCAGCGTCGAAACAGGGGGCCCTGGGGGCTACACCTTC. Its protein is CSVETGGPGGYTF. The chain recombines TRBV29-1 with TRBJ1-2; 9 bases match TRBD1. This CDR3 contains 13 residues. V shed 6 bases and J 8 bases; nucleotides not matched to a gene: 10. Germline CDR1 SQVTM, CDR2 ANQGSEA.

The V call is TRBV6-6, the J call TRBJ2-7, with TRBD1 matching 8 bases. The CDR3 spans 13 residues. Looked up from germline, CDR1 is MNHNY and CDR2 is SVGAGI (reference sequence). V trimming: 7 bases; J trimming: 2 bases; junction bases outside the gene matches: 4. DNA for the CDR3: TGTGCCAGCACTATGACAGGGGCCTACGAGCAGTACTTC. This translates into CASTMTGAYEQYF.

The chain is built from TRBV6-6 and TRBJ2-5; maybe TRBD1 (6 bases). CDR1 and CDR2 (germline): MNHNY, SVGAGI (reference sequence). The V end was cut by 5 bases, the J end by 4 bases, with 8 bases between. This CDR3 has 12 residues. The CDR3 region has the DNA TGTGCCAGCAGTCTCAGGGGAGAGACCCAGTACTTC. This codes for CASSLRGETQYF.

This chain connects TRBV11-1 to TRBJ1-1, with 9 bases fitting TRBD1. V was clipped by 4 bases and J by 1 base; unmatched bases: 1. Per germline, CDR1 SGHAT and CDR2 FQDESV (reference sequence). The CDR3 is 14 residues long. The CDR3 is CASSSQGANTEAFF. The CDR3 nucleotides read TGTGCCAGCAGCTCACAGGGGGCGAACACTGAAGCTTTCTTT.

The chain carries TRBV12-5 and TRBJ1-3; D gene unclear. Germline CDR1 and CDR2: LGHNT and FRNRAP. This CDR3 comprises 14 residues. V lost 1 base and J lost 4, with 8 bases in between. CDR3 amino acids: CASGLGLTGNTIYF. The DNA of the CDR3 is TGTGCTAGTGGTTTGGGGTTGACAGGAAACACCATATATTTT.

This chain's CDR3 is CASSIGGRAEAFF. The CDR3 DNA follows: TGTGCCAGTAGTATAGGAGGGCGGGCTGAAGCTTTCTTT. This chain connects TRBV19 to TRBJ1-1; D is unresolved. Trimming removed 1 base at V and 6 bases at J, with 9 bases between. The CDR3 extends over 13 amino acids. Germline-derived CDR1 and CDR2 are LNHDA and SQIVND (reference sequence).

The chain carries TRBV7-2 and TRBJ2-7; D remains ambiguous. This CDR3 is built from 13 residues. Germline CDR1 and CDR2: SGHTA and FQGNSA. V shed 4 bases and J shed 0 bases, with 7 bases lying between them. As DNA, the CDR3 is TGTGCCAGCAGCTCCCAGAGCTCCTACGAGCAGTACTTC. Translated: CASSSQSSYEQYF.

This chain links TRBV19 with TRBJ2-3; D is possibly TRBD2 (6 bases). Per germline, CDR1 LNHDA and CDR2 SQIVND (reference sequence). The CDR3 totals 14 residues. Trimming took off 3 bases at V and 8 bases at J, with 15 bases between the two ends. CDR3 residues: CASSIPFGGTTQYF. CDR3 sequence (DNA): TGTGCCAGTAGTATCCCCTTCGGGGGTACTACGCAGTATTTT.

This clone was counted once. The rearrangement links TRBV21-1 to TRBJ2-1; the D call TRBD2 from the table was never checked on the DNA. TRBV21-1 is termed a pseudogene. This CDR3 comprises 15 residues. This chain's CDR3 is CASSKISGGPAEQFF. The CDR3 DNA reads TGTGCCAGCAGCAAGATAAGCGGGGGACCCGCTGAGCAGTTCTTC.

The CDR3 coding sequence is TGCGCCAGCAGCCAAGGTTATAAAACAGGGTATGAAAAACTGTTTTTT. This sequence encodes CASSQGYKTGYEKLFF. V is TRBV4-1 and J is TRBJ1-4; tentative D call: TRBD1 (6 bases). V gave up 1 base and J gave up 6 bases, with 15 bases separating them. CDR1 and CDR2 (germline): MGHRA, YSYEKL. There are 16 residues in the CDR3.

The rearrangement joins TRBV5-3 to TRBJ2-1; 12 nucleotides agree with TRBD2. Being an ORF, TRBV5-3 has a function that is uncertain. The trim removed 4 bases at V and 0 bases at J, leaving 2 bases unmatched. The CDR3 is 16 residues long. The CDR3 DNA reads TGTGCCAGAAGCCGGACTAGCGGGATCTCCTACAATGAGCAGTTCTTC. Translating gives CARSRTSGISYNEQFF.

This chain connects TRBV5-4 to TRBJ1-1, with a possible D match to TRBD1 (6 bases). The germline CDR1 and CDR2 sequences are SGHNT and YYREEE (reference sequence). V lost 4 bases and J lost 4, with 17 bases in between. The CDR3 contains 15 residues. CDR3 loop: CASSLQGRMVTEAFF. CDR3 coding DNA: TGTGCCAGCAGCCTCCAGGGGAGGATGGTCACTGAAGCTTTCTTT.

The chain carries TRBV7-6 and TRBJ1-5; no clear D gene. Germline V gene data show CDR1 as SGHVS and CDR2 as FNYEAQ. The V end was cut by 4 bases, the J end by 6 bases, with 7 bases between. The CDR3 length is 12 residues. In DNA, the CDR3 is TGTGCCAGCAGCTCCATAGGTCAGCCCCAGCATTTT. Amino acids: CASSSIGQPQHF.